Presented here are 10 T cell receptor beta chains from one specimen sequenced in a study of cytomegalovirus exposure and HLA in healthy donors (TCRdb year 2017). Library preparation employed the immunoSEQ multiplex PCR assay. For the multiplex PCR, a mixture combining 60 forward primers for TCR Vbeta segments and 13 reverse primers for TCR Jbeta segments was used. Not all clones reach the TCRdb copy of this immuneACCESS table, which keeps in-frame sequences only. Checked studies attribute under half of the gap to unresolved V genes and leave the rest unexplained. In this sample the table shows approximately 160,000 clones, 75% to 85% of which occur a single time. About 7% of the sample rests with the top ten. Source material: PBMCs. These receptors all stem from a man aged 30-40 years in good health and CMV-seropositive.

About this clone: The junction departs from germline at one end; a sequencing error may be responsible. The V and J genes are TRBV7-9 and TRBJ2-5; TRBD1 aligns across 9 bases. The CDR3 totals 14 residues. Germline CDR1 and CDR2: SEHNR and FQNEAQ (reference sequence). CDR3 nucleotides: TGTTCCAGCAGCCTCGGACAGGGGAGAGAGACCCAGTACTTC. This sequence encodes CSSSLGQGRETQYF.

The chain recombines TRBV5-4 with TRBJ1-1; 7 bases agree with TRBD1. With 3 bases clipped from V and 5 bases from J, the junction kept 7 bases outside the gene matches. Germline CDR1 is SGHNT and CDR2 is YYREEE (reference sequence). CDR3 length equals 14 residues. CDR3 sequence reads: CASSWTGPGTEAFF. The CDR3 DNA reads TGTGCCAGCAGCTGGACAGGCCCGGGGACTGAAGCTTTCTTT.

J is TRBJ2-2 and V is TRBV6-6, with TRBD2 matching 8 bases. Trimming cost V 5 bases and J 2 bases; bases outside gene matches: 4. CDR3 size: 15 residues. The germline V gene has CDR1 MNHNY and CDR2 SVGAGI (reference sequence). The CDR3 loop is CASSTSGRNTGELFF. The CDR3 region has the DNA TGTGCCAGCAGTACTAGCGGTCGCAACACCGGGGAGCTGTTTTTT.

The chain links TRBV30 to TRBJ1-1; D is possibly TRBD1 (6 bases). Germline V gene sequence: CDR1 GTSNPN, CDR2 SVGIG (reference sequence). V was shortened by 4 bases and J by 6 bases, with 21 bases between the two germline ends. The CDR3 extends over 15 amino acids. The DNA for the CDR3 is TGTGCCTGGACCCCTCCGGGACACTTAGTCCCTGAAGCTTTCTTT. Protein sequence: CAWTPPGHLVPEAFF.

This chain connects TRBV7-2 to TRBJ1-5, with 7 bases identical to TRBD1. This CDR3 spans 14 amino acids. Germline values: CDR1 SGHTA, CDR2 FQGNSA. V shed 5 bases and J 11 bases; nucleotides not matched to a gene: 12. Written as DNA, the CDR3 is TGTGCCAGCAGCCCCGGCGGAGGGGGCAGGGCCCAGCATTTT. This gives the protein CASSPGGGGRAQHF.

The genes are TRBV7-2 and TRBJ2-4; 8 nucleotides match TRBD1. CDR1 is SGHTA and CDR2 is FQGNSA in the germline V gene. Trimming took 5 bases from V and 0 from J; bases not matched to a gene: 3. This CDR3 comprises 15 residues. In DNA, the CDR3 is TGTGCCAGCAGCCCGACAGGGGAAGCCAAAAACATTCAGTACTTC. Translation: CASSPTGEAKNIQYF.

The chain combines TRBV4-1 with TRBJ2-6, with 9 bases fitting TRBD2. V lost 0 bases, J lost 4 bases, and 13 bases stayed unmatched. The germline V gene has CDR1 MGHRA and CDR2 YSYEKL. The length of the CDR3 is 20 residues. The DNA for the CDR3 is TGCGCCAGCAGCCAAGATCCGCAGGGCGGGGGGGCCGGGGGGGCCAACGTCCTGACTTTC. This gives the protein CASSQDPQGGGAGGANVLTF.

The V and J genes are TRBV13 and TRBJ2-2; 8 nucleotides agree with TRBD2. The CDR3 length is 14 residues. CDR1 is PRHDT, CDR2 FYEKMQ, per germline (reference sequence). The trim removed 11 bases at V and 6 bases at J, leaving 11 bases unmatched. The CDR3 reads CAQRPAGAAGELFF. For the CDR3, the DNA is TGTGCCCAAAGGCCAGCGGGAGCCGCCGGGGAGCTGTTTTTT.

This clone was seen more than once but under ten times. The J gene is TRBJ2-5, the V gene TRBV27; TRBD1 is a possible D gene (5 bases). Looked up from germline, CDR1 is MNHEY and CDR2 is SMNVEV (reference sequence). V was pared by 5 bases and J by 0 bases, with 16 bases between. The CDR3 sequence is 16 residues long. The chain's CDR3 is CASSPRVGRNQETQYF. DNA of the CDR3: TGTGCCAGCAGTCCCAGGGTGGGGCGGAACCAAGAGACCCAGTACTTC.

This chain joins TRBV15 and TRBJ2-7, with D unclear. The V and J ends lost 0 bases and 2 bases respectively, with 14 bases between them. From germline, CDR1 is LNHNV and CDR2 YYDKDF (reference sequence). This CDR3 spans 16 amino acids. CDR3 DNA: TGTGCCACCAGCAGAGATCCTACAGCCCTCACCTACGAGCAGTACTTC. Protein sequence: CATSRDPTALTYEQYF. The whole variable domain, filled in from reference TRBV15 and TRBJ2-7, reads DAMVIQNPRYQVTQFGKPVTLSCSQTLNHNVMYWYQQKSSQAPKLLFHYYDKDFNNEADTPDNFQSRRPNTSFCFLDIRSPGLGDTAMYLCATSRDPTALTYEQYFGPGTRLTVT.